This T cell receptor (beta chain) was recorded in a study of blood T cell repertoires in COVID-19. Study context: Samples taken during acute and convalescent COVID-19 were collected in the United States, Italy and Spain.

Germline values: CDR1 SNHLY, CDR2 FYNNEI. V was trimmed by 1 base and J by 6 bases, leaving 4 bases between them. This CDR3 has 11 residues. Grouping used clinical history reported by participants in a survey and questionnaire. Donors of Cohort 3 who recovered were those that had two negative PCRs, clearance, or symptom resolution. In the study's own analysis: Amplification from reference gene primers served as the basis for estimated nucleated cell counts. TCRdb's table, derived via immunoSEQ multiplex PCR, lists solely in-frame clones and lacks some. The DNA gave D and trimming, while V, J and clone size come from that table. The sample has about 300,000 clones; around 90% are singletons.

The chain employs TRBV2 and TRBJ2-7; D remains unclear. Sequencing was carried out using PBMCs or T cells enriched from blood (not recorded which). This sequence was found in a man aged 55 to 70 who had recovered from COVID-19. The CDR3 region is CASSEGLEQYF. The CDR3 DNA reads as TGTGCCAGCAGTGAAGGGCTCGAGCAGTACTTC.